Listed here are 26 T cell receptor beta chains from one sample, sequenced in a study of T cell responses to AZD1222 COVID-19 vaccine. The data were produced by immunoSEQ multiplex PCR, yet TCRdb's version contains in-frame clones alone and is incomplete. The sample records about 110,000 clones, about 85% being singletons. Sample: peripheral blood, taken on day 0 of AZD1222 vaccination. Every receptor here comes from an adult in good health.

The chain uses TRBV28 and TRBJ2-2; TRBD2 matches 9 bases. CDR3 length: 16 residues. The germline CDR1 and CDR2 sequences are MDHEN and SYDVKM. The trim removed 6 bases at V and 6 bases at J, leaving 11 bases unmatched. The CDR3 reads CASSYARAGGPGELFF. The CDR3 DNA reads TGTGCCAGCAGCTACGCTAGGGCGGGAGGGCCCGGGGAGCTGTTTTTT.

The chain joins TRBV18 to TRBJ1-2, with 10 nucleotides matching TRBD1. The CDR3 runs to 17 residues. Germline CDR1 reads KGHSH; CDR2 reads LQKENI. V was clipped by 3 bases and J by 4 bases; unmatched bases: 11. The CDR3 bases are TGTGCCAGCTCACCCATTCCCGGGACAGGGGTTGTCTATGGCTACACCTTC. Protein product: CASSPIPGTGVVYGYTF.

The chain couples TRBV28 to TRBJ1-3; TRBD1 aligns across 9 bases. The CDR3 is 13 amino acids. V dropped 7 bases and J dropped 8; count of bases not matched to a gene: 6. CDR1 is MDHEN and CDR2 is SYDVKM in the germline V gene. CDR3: CASTRQGEDTIYF. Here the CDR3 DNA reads TGTGCCAGCACTCGACAGGGGGAGGACACCATATATTTT.

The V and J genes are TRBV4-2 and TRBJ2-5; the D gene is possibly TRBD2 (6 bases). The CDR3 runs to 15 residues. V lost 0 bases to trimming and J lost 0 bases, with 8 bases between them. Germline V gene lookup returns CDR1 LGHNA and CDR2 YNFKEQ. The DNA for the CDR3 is TGTGCCAGCAGCCAAGAGAGGGACTACCAAGAGACCCAGTACTTC. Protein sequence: CASSQERDYQETQYF.

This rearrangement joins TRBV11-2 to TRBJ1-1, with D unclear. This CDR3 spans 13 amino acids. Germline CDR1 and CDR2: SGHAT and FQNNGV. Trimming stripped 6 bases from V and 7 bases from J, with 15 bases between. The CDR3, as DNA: TGTGCCAGCAGAGCGGGAGGCTTTATTGAAGCTTTCTTT. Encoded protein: CASRAGGFIEAFF.

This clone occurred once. Here the CDR3 DNA reads TGTGCCAGCAGTTTATGGGGACAGGGTTATTCACCCCTCCACTTT. This gives the protein CASSLWGQGYSPLHF. This chain links TRBV28 with TRBJ1-6; TRBD1 agrees at 9 bases. The V segment lost 0 bases and the J segment 8 bases; nucleotides outside the gene matches: 2. Germline-derived CDR1 and CDR2 are MDHEN and SYDVKM. CDR3 size: 15 residues.

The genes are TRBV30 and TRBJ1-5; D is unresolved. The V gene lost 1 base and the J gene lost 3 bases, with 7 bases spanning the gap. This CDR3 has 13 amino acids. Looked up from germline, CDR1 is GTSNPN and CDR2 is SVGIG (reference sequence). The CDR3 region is CAWSGLPNQPQHF. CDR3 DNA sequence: TGTGCCTGGAGTGGCCTACCCAATCAGCCCCAGCATTTT. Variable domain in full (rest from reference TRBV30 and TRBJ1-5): SQTIHQWPATLVQPVGSPLSLECTVEGTSNPNLYWYRQAAGRGLQLLFYSVGIGQISSEVPQNLSASRPQDRQFILSSKKLLLSDSGFYLCAWSGLPNQPQHFGDGTRLSIL.

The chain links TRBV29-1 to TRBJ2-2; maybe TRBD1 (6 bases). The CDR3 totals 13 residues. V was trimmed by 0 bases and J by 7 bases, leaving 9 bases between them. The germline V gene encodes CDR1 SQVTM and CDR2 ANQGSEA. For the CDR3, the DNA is TGCAGCGTTGAAGATCAGGGGAGCGGGGAGCTGTTTTTT. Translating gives CSVEDQGSGELFF.

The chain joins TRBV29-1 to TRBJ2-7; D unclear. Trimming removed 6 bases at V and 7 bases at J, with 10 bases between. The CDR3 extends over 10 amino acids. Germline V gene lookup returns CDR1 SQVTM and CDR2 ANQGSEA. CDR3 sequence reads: CSVVFGEQYF. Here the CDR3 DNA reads TGCAGCGTGGTTTTTGGGGAGCAGTACTTC.

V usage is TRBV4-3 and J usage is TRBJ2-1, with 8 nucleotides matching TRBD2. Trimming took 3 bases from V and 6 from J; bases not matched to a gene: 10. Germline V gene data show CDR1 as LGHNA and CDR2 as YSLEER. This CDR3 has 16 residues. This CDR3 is CASSHGGAGAFNEQFF. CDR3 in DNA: TGCGCCAGCAGCCATGGGGGAGCGGGGGCTTTCAATGAGCAGTTCTTC.

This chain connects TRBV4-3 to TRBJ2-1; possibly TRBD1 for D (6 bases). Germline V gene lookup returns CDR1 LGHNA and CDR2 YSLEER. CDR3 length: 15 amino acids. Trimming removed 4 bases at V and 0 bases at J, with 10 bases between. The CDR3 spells CASSLDRSSYNEQFF. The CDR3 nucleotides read TGCGCCAGCAGCCTAGACAGGAGCTCCTACAATGAGCAGTTCTTC.

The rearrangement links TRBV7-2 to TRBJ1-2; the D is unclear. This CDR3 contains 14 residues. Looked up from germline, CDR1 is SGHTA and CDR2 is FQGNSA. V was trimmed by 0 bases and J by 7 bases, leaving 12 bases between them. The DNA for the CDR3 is TGTGCCAGCAGCTTAGCGCAGGAAGGGCTTGGCTACACCTTC. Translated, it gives CASSLAQEGLGYTF.

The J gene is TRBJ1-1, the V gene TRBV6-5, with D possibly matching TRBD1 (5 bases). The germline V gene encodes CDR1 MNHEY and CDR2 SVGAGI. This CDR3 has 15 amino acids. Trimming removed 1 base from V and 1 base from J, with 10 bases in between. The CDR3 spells CASSYFGGWNTEAFF. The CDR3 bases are TGTGCCAGCAGTTACTTCGGGGGGTGGAACACTGAAGCTTTCTTT.

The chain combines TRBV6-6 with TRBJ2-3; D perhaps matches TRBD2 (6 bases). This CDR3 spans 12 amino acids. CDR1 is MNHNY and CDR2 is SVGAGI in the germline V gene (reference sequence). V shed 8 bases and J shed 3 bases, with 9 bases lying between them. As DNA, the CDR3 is TGTGCCAGCCGAGCGGGTACAGATACGCAGTATTTT. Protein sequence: CASRAGTDTQYF.

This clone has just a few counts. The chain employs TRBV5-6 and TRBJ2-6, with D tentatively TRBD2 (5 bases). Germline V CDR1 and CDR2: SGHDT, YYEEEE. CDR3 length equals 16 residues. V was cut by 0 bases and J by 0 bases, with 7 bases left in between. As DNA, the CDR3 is TGTGCCAGCAGCTTGGGCGGGTTCTCTGGGGCCAACGTCCTGACTTTC. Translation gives CASSLGGFSGANVLTF.

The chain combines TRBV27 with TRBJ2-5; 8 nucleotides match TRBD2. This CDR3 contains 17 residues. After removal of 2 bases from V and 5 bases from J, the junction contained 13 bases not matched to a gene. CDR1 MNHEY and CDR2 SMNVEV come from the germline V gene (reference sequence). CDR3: CASSLAGPGGPGETQYF. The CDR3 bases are TGTGCCAGCAGTTTAGCCGGTCCGGGAGGGCCGGGGGAGACCCAGTACTTC.

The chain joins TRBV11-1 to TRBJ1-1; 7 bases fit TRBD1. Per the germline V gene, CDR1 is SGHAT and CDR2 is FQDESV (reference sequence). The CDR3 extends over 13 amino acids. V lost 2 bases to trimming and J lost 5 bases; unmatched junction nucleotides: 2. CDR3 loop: CASSLFRGTEAFF. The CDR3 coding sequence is TGTGCCAGCAGCTTATTCAGGGGGACTGAAGCTTTCTTT. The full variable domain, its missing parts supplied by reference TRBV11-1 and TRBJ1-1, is EAEVAQSPRYKITEKSQAVAFWCDPISGHATLYWYRQILGQGPELLVQFQDESVVDDSQLPKDRFSAERLKGVDSTLKIQPAELGDSAMYLCASSLFRGTEAFFGQGTRLTVV.

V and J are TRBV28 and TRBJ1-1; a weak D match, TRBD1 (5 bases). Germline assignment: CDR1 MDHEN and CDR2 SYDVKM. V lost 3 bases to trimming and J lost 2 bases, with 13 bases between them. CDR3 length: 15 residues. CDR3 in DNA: TGTGCCAGCAGTTTTGGAGGGGTGAGAAACACTGAAGCTTTCTTT. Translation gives CASSFGGVRNTEAFF.

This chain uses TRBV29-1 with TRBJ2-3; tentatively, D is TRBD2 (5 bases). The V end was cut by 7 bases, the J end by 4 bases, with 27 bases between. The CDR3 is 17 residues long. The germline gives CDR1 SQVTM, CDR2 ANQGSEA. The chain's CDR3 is CSAFPPEGLKISDTQYF. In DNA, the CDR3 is TGCAGCGCCTTCCCCCCCGAAGGACTGAAGATTTCAGATACGCAGTATTTT.

The chain's CDR3 is CASSTGQAYEQFF. Written as DNA, the CDR3 is TGTGCCAGCAGTACGGGACAGGCATATGAGCAGTTCTTC. The rearrangement links TRBV6-2 or TRBV6-3 to TRBJ2-1; 8 nucleotides line up with TRBD1. V dropped 5 bases and J dropped 8; count of bases not matched to a gene: 5. The CDR3 spans 13 residues. Germline CDR1 and CDR2: MNHEY and SVGEGT.

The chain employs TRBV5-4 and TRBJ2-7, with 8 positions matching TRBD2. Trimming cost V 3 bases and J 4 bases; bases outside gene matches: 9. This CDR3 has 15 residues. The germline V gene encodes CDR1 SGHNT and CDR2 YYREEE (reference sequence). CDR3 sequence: CASSSAAGGGYEQYF. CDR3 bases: TGTGCCAGCAGCTCCGCTGCCGGGGGGGGATACGAGCAGTACTTC. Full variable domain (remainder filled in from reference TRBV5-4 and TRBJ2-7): ETGVTQSPTHLIKTRGQQVTLRCSSQSGHNTVSWYQQALGQGPQFIFQYYREEENGRGNFPPRFSGLQFPNYSSELNVNALELDDSALYLCASSSAAGGGYEQYFGPGTRLTVT.

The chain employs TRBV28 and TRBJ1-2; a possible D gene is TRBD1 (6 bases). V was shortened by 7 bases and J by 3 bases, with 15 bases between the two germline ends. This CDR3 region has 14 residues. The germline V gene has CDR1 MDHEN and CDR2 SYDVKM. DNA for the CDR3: TGTGCCAGCACCTGGGGGGCGGAGTACTATGGCTACACCTTC. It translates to CASTWGAEYYGYTF.

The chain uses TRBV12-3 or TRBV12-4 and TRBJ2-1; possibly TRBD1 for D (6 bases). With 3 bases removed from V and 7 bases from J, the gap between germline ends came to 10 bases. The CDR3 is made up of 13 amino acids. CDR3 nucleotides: TGTGCCAGCAGTTTCCTCAGGGGTAATGAGCAGTTCTTC. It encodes CASSFLRGNEQFF.

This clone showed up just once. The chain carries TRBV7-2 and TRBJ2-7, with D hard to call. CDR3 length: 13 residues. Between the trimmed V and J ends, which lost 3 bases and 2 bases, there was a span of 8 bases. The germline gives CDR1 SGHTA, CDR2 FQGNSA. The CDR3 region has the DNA TGTGCCAGCAGCTTTGGAGCTACCTACGAGCAGTACTTC. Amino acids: CASSFGATYEQYF.

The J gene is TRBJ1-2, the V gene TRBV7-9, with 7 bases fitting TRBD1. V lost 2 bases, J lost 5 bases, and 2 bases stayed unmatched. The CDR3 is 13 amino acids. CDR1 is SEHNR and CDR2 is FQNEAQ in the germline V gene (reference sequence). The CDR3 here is CASSLSGGYGYTF. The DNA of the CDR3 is TGTGCCAGCAGCTTATCAGGGGGTTATGGCTACACCTTC.

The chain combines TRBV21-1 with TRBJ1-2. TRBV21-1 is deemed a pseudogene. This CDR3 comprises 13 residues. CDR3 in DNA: TGTGCCAGCAGCAAAGGCGTGGCGCGGGGCTACACCTTC. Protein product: CASSKGVARGYTF.